This is a list of T cell receptor beta chains from one sample in a study of cytomegalovirus exposure and HLA in healthy donors. Produced via immunoSEQ multiplex PCR; TCRdb's table is partial and in-frame only. Among 150,000 to 200,000 clones listed, roughly four fifths were seen once. Specimen: PBMCs. These receptors were taken from a woman aged 40 to 49 in good health and CMV-seronegative. CDR3s include the opening cysteine and the closing phenylalanine or tryptophan. Clone size is stated in some rows and not others, as once, few, many or a class when expanded.

>TRBV7-2|17|NA
CASSFLGLAGVGHEQYF
>TRBV5-1|15|NA
CASSMAGTGNEKLFF
>TRBV25-1|13|few
CASTPRGTGELFF
>TRBV5-6|16|NA
CASSIKGPGQYYEQYF
>TRBV6-1|13|once
CANRQGANYGYTF
>TRBV5-3|16|NA
CARSLYPPGVDTEAFF
>TRBV2|14|few
CASIWTENSYEQYF
>TRBV10-3|13|NA
CAIFPSRNYGYTF
>TRBV6-1|14|NA
CASIGAGGPHEQYF
>TRBV13|12|NA
CASSSGQLGYTF
>TRBV5-8|16|NA
CASSPTPRAPSGKQYF
>TRBV5-4|17|NA
CASSFLFHASGTYEQYF
>TRBV19|14|NA
CASSRRQSGNTIYF
>TRBV2|14|NA
CASSEERVSGEQYF
>TRBV5-1|17|NA
CASSNAGTSVYTGELFF
>TRBV19|13|NA
CASSSLAGETQYF
>TRBV11-3|17|NA
CASSPGLTSGSGDTQYF
>TRBV9|16|NA
CASSQTGTPNTGELFF
>TRBV2|18|NA
CASSVGGQTSSYNSPLHF
>TRBV27|13|NA
CASHRDFNSPLHF
>TRBV28|14|NA
CASSLGGLGETQYF
>TRBV11-2|14|NA
CASSRPGASTEAFF
>TRBV29-1|13|NA
CSVRTGDLDGYTF
>TRBV6-1|15|NA
CASSPSPGGNSPLHF
>TRBV7-9|17|NA
CASSSPSGTGTTDTQYF
>TRBV5-6|15|NA
CASSFGQGLNYGYTF
>TRBV4-2|16|NA
CASSQDEQAGSYEQYF
>TRBV2|11|NA
CASSARYVYTF
>TRBV7-3|16|NA
CASSLSAGTGNNEQFF
>TRBV5-1|15|NA
CASSLGLEHRYEQYF
>TRBV5-8|14|NA
CASSFQQGAGELFF
>TRBV30|13|NA
CAWRPGVANEQFF
>TRBV5-4|14|NA
CASSYQGVDQPQHF
>TRBV28|13|NA
CASSLDGAQPQHF
>TRBV18|14|NA
CASSPRQDNTEAFF
>TRBV27|17|NA
CASRMVPGLAGIDTQYF
>TRBV9|16|NA
CASSTSGLAGTGELFF
>TRBV28|17|few
CASRPGQGAVGTGELFF
>TRBV15|13|NA
CATSRDQWETQYF
>TRBV9|15|NA
CASSVDQGNTGELFF
>TRBV19|15|NA
CASSFRDRANYGYTF
>TRBV2|13|NA
CASGARVGNEQFF
>TRBV5-1|14|NA
CASSLAGVAETQYF